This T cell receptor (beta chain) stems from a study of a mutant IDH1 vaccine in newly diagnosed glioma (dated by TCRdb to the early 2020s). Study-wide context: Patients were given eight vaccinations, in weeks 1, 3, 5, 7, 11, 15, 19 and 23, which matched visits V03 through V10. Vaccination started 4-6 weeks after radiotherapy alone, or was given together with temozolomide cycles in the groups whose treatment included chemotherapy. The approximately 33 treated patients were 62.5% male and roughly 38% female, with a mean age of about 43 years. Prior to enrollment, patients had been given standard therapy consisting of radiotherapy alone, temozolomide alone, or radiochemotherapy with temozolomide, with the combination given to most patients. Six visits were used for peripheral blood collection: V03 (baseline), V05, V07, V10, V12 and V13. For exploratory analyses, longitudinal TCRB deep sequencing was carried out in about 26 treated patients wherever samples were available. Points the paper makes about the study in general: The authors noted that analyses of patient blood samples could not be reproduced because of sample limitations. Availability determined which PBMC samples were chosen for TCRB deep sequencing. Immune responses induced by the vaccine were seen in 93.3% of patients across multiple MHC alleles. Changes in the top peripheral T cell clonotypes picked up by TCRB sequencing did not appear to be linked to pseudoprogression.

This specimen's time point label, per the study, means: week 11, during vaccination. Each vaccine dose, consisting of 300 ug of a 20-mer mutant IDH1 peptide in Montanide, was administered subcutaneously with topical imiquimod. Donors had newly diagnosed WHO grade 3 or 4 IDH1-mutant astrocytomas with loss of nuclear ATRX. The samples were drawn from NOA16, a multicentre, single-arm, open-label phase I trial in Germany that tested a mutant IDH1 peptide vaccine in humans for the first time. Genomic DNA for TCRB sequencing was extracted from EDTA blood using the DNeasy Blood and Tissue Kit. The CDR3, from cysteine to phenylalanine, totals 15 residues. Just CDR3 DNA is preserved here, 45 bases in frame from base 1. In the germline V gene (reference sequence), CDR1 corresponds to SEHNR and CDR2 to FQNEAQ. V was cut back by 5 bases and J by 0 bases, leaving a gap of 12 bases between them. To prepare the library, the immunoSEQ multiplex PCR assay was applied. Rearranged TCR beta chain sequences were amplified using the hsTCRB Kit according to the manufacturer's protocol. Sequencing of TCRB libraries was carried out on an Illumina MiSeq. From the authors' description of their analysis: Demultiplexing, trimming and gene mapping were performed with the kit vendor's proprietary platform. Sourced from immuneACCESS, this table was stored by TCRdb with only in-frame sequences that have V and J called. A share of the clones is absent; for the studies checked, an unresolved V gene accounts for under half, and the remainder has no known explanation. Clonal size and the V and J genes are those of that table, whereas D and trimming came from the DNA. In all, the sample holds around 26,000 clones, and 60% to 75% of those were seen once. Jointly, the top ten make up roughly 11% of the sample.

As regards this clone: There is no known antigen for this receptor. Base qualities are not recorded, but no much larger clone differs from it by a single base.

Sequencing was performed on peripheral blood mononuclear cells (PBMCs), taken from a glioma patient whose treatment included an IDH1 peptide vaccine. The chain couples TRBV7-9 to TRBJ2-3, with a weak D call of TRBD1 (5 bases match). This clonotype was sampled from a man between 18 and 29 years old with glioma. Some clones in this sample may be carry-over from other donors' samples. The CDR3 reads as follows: CASSRGHPSTDTQYF. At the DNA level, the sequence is TGTGCCAGCAGCCGCGGACATCCTAGCACAGATACGCAGTATTTT.